The TCR beta chain under discussion was sequenced for a study of T cell changes during pregnancy in multiple sclerosis (dated by TCRdb to between 2018 and 2021). A note on the overall study: In women with multiple sclerosis, the researchers looked at how the T cell repertoire shifted as pregnancy progressed.

Comment on this clone: Its antigen is currently not known. No base qualities exist here, and no much larger clone lies one base off it.

The library was built by means of the immunoSEQ multiplex PCR assay. TCRdb provides this immuneACCESS table in a form limited to in-frame rearrangements. Some clones are lacking; in checked studies, under half of them reflect an unresolved V gene, and why the rest are absent is not known. A total of some 74,000 clones appear in this sample, over 85% of them only once. The ten largest account for roughly 3.3% of the sample. This clonotype was sampled from a female donor in good health, enrolled as a control in a pregnancy study. The source was peripheral blood, collected after pregnancy.

DNA sequence: TGTGCCATCAGTGTAATCCGGGACAGGGGTGGAAAGGGACAAGAGACCCAGTACTTC. Its amino acids are CAISVIRDRGGKGQETQYF. The receptor chain draws on TRBV10-3 and TRBJ2-5, with 10 junctional bases fitting TRBD1. CDR1 and CDR2, per the germline V gene, are ENHRY and SYGVKD. From V the trimming removes 4 bases and from J it removes 2 bases, while the gene matches leave 16 bases of the junction unaccounted for. The CDR3 starts with the cysteine, ends with the phenylalanine, and has 19 residues. Only the CDR3 part of the read is kept: 57 bases, read in frame from the first base.